The entry below describes one T cell receptor beta chain. Antigen unknown. Germline lookup yields CDR1 LNHDA and CDR2 SQIVND (reference sequence). With V trimmed by 3 bases and J by 3 bases, 2 bases remained unmatched. The CDR3 consists of 15 residues. The data were taken from a study of shared clonotypes between healthy human individuals. Clones were sequenced by immunoSEQ multiplex PCR, and TCRdb holds only the in-frame ones, with some missing. The data show about 450,000 clones, 79% seen once. Study-wide points: The authors sampled blood alone, and tissue repertoires likely differ.

This chain joins TRBV19 and TRBJ1-5; 10 bases line up with TRBD1. The receptor was isolated from a woman between 35 and 50 years old in good health. Some clones in this sample may be carry-over from other donors' samples. Input material: PBMCs. The CDR3 protein is CASSIGQGDNQPQHF. The CDR3 DNA sequence: TGTGCCAGTAGTATTGGACAGGGGGACAATCAGCCCCAGCATTTT.